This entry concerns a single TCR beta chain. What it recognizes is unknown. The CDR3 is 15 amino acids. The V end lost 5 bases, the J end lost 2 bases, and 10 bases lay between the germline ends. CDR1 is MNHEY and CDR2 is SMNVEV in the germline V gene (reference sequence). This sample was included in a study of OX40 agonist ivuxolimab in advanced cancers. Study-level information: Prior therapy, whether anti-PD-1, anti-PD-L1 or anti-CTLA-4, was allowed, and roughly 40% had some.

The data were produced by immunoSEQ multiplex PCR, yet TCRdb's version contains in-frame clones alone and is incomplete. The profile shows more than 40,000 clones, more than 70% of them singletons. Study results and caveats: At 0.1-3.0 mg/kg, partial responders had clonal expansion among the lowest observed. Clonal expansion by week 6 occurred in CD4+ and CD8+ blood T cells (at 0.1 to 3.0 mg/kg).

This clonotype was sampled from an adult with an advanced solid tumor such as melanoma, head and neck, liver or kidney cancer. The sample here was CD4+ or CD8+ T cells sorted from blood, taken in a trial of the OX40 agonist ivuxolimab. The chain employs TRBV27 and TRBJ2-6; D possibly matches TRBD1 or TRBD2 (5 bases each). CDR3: CASSLWGTGANVLTF. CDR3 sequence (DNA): TGTGCCAGCAGTCTGTGGGGGACTGGGGCCAACGTCCTGACTTTC.